Presented here are 9 T cell receptor beta chains from one specimen sequenced in a study of cytomegalovirus exposure and HLA in healthy donors. Sequencing used immunoSEQ multiplex PCR; TCRdb keeps in-frame clones, though not all of them. Of over 150,000 clones in the sample, approximately 86% are singletons; the top ten hold approximately 20%. The sequencing sample was made of PBMCs. Receptor source: a man aged 18 to 30 in good health and CMV-seropositive.

The chain joins TRBV27 to TRBJ1-5; unclear D gene. The V and J ends lost 0 bases and 3 bases respectively, with 9 bases between them. This CDR3 has 15 amino acids. CDR1 is MNHEY and CDR2 is SMNVEV in the germline V gene (reference sequence). This CDR3 reads CASSLSRPINQPQHF. The CDR3 nucleotides read TGTGCCAGCAGTTTATCGAGGCCGATCAATCAGCCCCAGCATTTT.

The chain has TRBV6-1 and TRBJ1-2; tentative D call: TRBD1 (5 bases). The CDR3 has 13 residues. CDR1 is MNHNS, CDR2 SASEGT, per germline. The V end lost 6 bases, the J end lost 3 bases, and 11 bases lay between the germline ends. CDR3 protein: CASSQRQHYGYTF. DNA of the CDR3: TGTGCCAGCAGCCAACGACAGCACTATGGCTACACCTTC.

The chain is built from TRBV29-1 and TRBJ1-1; 7 bases match TRBD1. There are 13 residues in the CDR3. Germline trimming cut 2 bases from V and 8 bases from J; bases unmatched to any gene: 8. Looked up from germline, CDR1 is SQVTM and CDR2 is ANQGSEA. The CDR3 DNA follows: TGCAGCGTTGAATCACAGGGGATATTAGAAGCTTTCTTT. Protein: CSVESQGILEAFF.

The V gene is TRBV19, the J gene TRBJ1-1, with TRBD1 matching over 9 bases. CDR3 size: 17 residues. CDR1 is LNHDA and CDR2 is SQIVND in the germline V gene (reference sequence). V shed 4 bases, J shed 1 base, and the junction held 10 bases outside the gene matches. This CDR3 reads CASSTGTGSKRNTEAFF. CDR3 sequence (DNA): TGTGCCAGTAGTACCGGGACAGGGAGCAAAAGGAACACTGAAGCTTTCTTT.

The J gene is TRBJ2-2, the V gene TRBV4-3; 7 nucleotides align to TRBD1. Germline V CDR1 and CDR2: LGHNA, YSLEER. Trimming removed 1 base from V and 1 base from J; junction bases left unmatched: 0. CDR3 length: 15 amino acids. The CDR3 is CASSQGDRNTGELFF. The CDR3 region has the DNA TGCGCCAGCAGCCAAGGGGACAGGAACACCGGGGAGCTGTTTTTT.

The CDR3 sequence is CASSRLSGAHNEQFF. The DNA of the CDR3 is TGTGCCAGCAGCCGCCTTAGCGGGGCCCACAATGAGCAGTTCTTC. This sequence joins TRBV11-2 and TRBJ2-1; 8 bases match TRBD2. CDR1 is SGHAT and CDR2 is FQNNGV in the germline V gene. The trim removed 5 bases at V and 5 bases at J, leaving 8 bases unmatched. The CDR3 has 15 residues.

The chain links TRBV19 to TRBJ2-5, with TRBD2 matching 8 bases. J gave up 4 bases and V 6 bases, and 7 bases lay outside the gene matches. CDR3 length: 14 residues. The germline gives CDR1 LNHDA, CDR2 SQIVND (reference sequence). The CDR3 sequence: CASRPSGRGETQYF. DNA for the CDR3: TGTGCCAGTAGGCCCAGCGGGAGAGGAGAGACCCAGTACTTC.

The J gene is TRBJ2-1, the V gene TRBV9; TRBD2 might be the D (6 bases). The CDR3 is made up of 12 amino acids. CDR1 and CDR2 from the germline V gene are SGDLS and YYNGEE. V was clipped by 4 bases and J by 8 bases, with 10 bases between them. This chain's CDR3 is CASSTGGDEQFF. The CDR3 DNA sequence: TGTGCCAGCAGCACTGGAGGGGATGAGCAGTTCTTC. Complete variable domain (other parts from reference TRBV9 and TRBJ2-1): DSGVTQTPKHLITATGQRVTLRCSPRSGDLSVYWYQQSLDQGLQFLIQYYNGEERAKGNILERFSAQQFPDLHSELNLSSLELGDSALYFCASSTGGDEQFFGPGTRLTVL.

J is TRBJ2-1 and V is TRBV19; D may be TRBD1 (6 bases). CDR3 length: 13 residues. Per germline, CDR1 LNHDA and CDR2 SQIVND (reference sequence). V lost 5 bases and J lost 10, with 15 bases in between. The CDR3 DNA is TGTGCCAGTAGTCCTTACAGGGTTGGAGAGCAGTTCTTC. This translates into CASSPYRVGEQFF.